The clone carrying this T cell receptor beta chain was recorded many times. Its antigen is as yet unknown. TCRdb reanalysed the multiplex PCR reads using MiXCR and keeps one entry per CDR3 protein. The repertoire holds over 250,000 distinct CDR3 sequences, with 30% to 35% as singletons. This CDR3 is built from 14 residues. V lost 3 bases, J lost 8 bases, and 16 bases lay in between. Germline V lookup: CDR1 DFQATT, CDR2 SNEGSKA (reference sequence). The data are from a study of breast tumors, draining lymph nodes, adjacent tissues. Samples came from axillary lymph nodes draining the breast cancer. Study-wide results and limits: Tumors had less TCR diversity than lymph nodes, more than nontumor tissue. The data were judged consistent with most tumor T cells coming from lymph node and expanding in tumor. Luminal-like breast cancer showed significantly higher tumor–nontumor repertoire similarity than basal-like. Data only fit, rather than demonstrated, lymph node origin of most tumor T cells.

This clonotype originated in a female donor with breast cancer. Some clones in this sample may be carry-over from other donors' samples. Material: axillary lymph node tissue. V and J are TRBV20-1 and TRBJ2-2; D possibly corresponds to TRBD2 (5 bases). CDR3 DNA: TGCAGTGCTAGGCAACCCGAGGGCCCGGGGGAGCTGTTTTTT. Translated: CSARQPEGPGELFF.